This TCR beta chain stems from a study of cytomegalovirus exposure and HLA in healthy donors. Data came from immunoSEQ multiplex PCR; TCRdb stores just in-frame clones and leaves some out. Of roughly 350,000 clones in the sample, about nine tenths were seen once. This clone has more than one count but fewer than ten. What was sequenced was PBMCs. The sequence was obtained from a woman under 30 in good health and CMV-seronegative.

The CDR3 region is CASGGAGQGKTQYF. CDR3 bases: TGTGCCAGCGGGGGAGCGGGCCAAGGAAAGACCCAGTACTTC. The J gene is TRBJ2-5, the V gene TRBV6-4, with TRBD2 as a possible D gene (6 bases). Per the germline V gene, CDR1 is MRHNA and CDR2 is SNTAGT. This CDR3 region has 14 residues. Between the trimmed V and J ends, which lost 8 bases and 6 bases, there was a span of 19 bases.